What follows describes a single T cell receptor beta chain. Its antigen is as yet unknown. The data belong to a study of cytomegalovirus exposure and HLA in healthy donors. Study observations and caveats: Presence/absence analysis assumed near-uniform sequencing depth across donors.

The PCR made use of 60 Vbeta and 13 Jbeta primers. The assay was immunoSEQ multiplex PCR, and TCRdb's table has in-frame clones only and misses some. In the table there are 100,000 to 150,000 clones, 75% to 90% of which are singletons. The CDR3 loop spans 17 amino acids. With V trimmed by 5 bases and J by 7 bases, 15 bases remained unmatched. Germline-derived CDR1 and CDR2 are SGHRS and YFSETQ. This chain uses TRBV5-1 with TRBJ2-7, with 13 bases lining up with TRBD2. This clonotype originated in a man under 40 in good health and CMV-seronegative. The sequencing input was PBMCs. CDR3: CASRRTSGRPTSMEQYF. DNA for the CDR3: TGCGCCAGCAGGCGGACTAGCGGGAGACCTACGAGTATGGAGCAGTACTTC. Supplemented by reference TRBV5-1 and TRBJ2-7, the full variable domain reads KAGVTQTPRYLIKTRGQQVTLSCSPISGHRSVSWYQQTPGQGLQFLFEYFSETQRNKGNFPGRFSGRQFSNSRSEMNVSTLELGDSALYLCASRRTSGRPTSMEQYFGPGTRLTVT.